The clone carrying this T cell receptor beta chain was seen a few times. The antigen remains undetermined. Time point noted: newly diagnosed GD, antithyroid drugs for less than 3 months. There was RNA extracted from PBMCs, and the TCR library was made from it. Germline V gives CDR1 MNHNS, CDR2 SASEGT. The CDR3 totals 13 residues. HTBI primers from iRepertoire and Arm-PCR of CDR3 regions yielded the TCR beta libraries. Original data processing: The samples yielded fewer than 75 TRBV and roughly 15 TRBJ segments. MiXCR, applied by TCRdb to the multiplex PCR reads, yields one record per CDR3 protein. Clone size and V and J calls follow TCRdb, not the original study. The sample shows 350,000 to 550,000 distinct CDR3 sequences, 15% of them seen only once. The record originates from a study of regulatory T cells in long-lasting Graves disease. General study results and limits: There was favoring of TRBV28, TRBJ1-2 and TRBJ2-5 in persistent disease.

In addition, the sample was reused for a study of T cells in Graves' hyperthyroidism and ophthalmopathy. From that second work: Hyperthyroidism had been newly diagnosed in patients aged 18 to 65, and its duration was under 2 months. HTBI primers were employed in a first-round RT-PCR of the TCR CDR3.

Sequenced here: peripheral blood mononuclear cells (PBMCs), sampled at new diagnosis, from a patient treated with antithyroid drugs. This clonotype originated in a woman aged 25 to 39 with Graves disease. V is TRBV6-1 and J is TRBJ1-5, with 9 bases matching TRBD1. Here the CDR3 reads CATTGGRNQPQHF. DNA for the CDR3: TGTGCTACCACAGGGGGCCGAAATCAGCCCCAGCATTTT.